This T cell receptor beta chain was sequenced in a study of neurological immune-mediated disorders. One entry per CDR3 protein results from TCRdb running MiXCR on the 5' RACE reads. Of roughly 18,000 distinct CDR3 sequences listed, about 15% were seen once; the top ten hold around 7.6%. This CDR3 spans 11 amino acids. Germline-derived CDR1 and CDR2 are LGHNT and FRNRAP. V lost 6 bases to trimming and J lost 1 base, with 4 bases between them. The sorted libraries were made from under 1.2 million CD4+ or CD8+ T cells. Turning to this clonotype: Its antigen is not identified.

Study-wide results and limits: Falling below healthy controls, multiple sclerosis showed the least TCR clonal expansion, while HTLV-1-associated myelopathy showed the most.

The source is a woman aged 55 to 70 with HTLV-1-associated myelopathy (HAM/TSP). Sequenced material: CD4+ T cells from blood. The genes are TRBV12-5 and TRBJ2-7; D is ambiguous. The CDR3 loop is CASGWSYEQYF. Written as DNA, the CDR3 is TGTGCTAGTGGCTGGTCCTACGAGCAGTACTTC.